This T cell receptor beta chain was recorded in a study of tumor-infiltrating lymphocytes in localized non-small cell lung cancer. Germline loops: CDR1 MGHRA, CDR2 YSYEKL. J gave up 8 bases and V 4 bases, and 18 bases lay outside the gene matches. The CDR3 is 18 residues long. The assay was immunoSEQ multiplex PCR, and TCRdb's table has in-frame clones only and misses some. Of about 24,000 clones listed, roughly two thirds are singletons. The sample taken for sequencing was lung tumor tissue. The receptor comes from a human donor with non-small cell lung cancer. This chain uses TRBV4-1 with TRBJ2-3, with TRBD2 identical over 10 bases. The CDR3 reads CASSLDPATSGRRVTQYF. The CDR3 region has the DNA TGCGCCAGCAGCCTTGACCCAGCGACTAGCGGGCGGCGGGTTACGCAGTATTTT.